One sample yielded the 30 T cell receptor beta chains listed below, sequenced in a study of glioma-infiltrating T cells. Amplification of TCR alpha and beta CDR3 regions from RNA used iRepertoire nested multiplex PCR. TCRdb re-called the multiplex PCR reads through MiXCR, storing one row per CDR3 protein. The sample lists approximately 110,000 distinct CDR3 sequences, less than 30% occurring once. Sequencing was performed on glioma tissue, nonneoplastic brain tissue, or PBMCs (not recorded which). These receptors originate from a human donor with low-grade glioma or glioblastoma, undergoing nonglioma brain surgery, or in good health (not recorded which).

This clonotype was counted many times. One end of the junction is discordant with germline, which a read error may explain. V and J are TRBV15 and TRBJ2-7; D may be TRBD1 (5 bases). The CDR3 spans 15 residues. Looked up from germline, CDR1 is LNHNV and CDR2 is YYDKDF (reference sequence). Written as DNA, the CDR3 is TGTGCCACCACCAGATCTGAGACAGCTAACTACGAGCAGTACTTC. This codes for CATTRSETANYEQYF.

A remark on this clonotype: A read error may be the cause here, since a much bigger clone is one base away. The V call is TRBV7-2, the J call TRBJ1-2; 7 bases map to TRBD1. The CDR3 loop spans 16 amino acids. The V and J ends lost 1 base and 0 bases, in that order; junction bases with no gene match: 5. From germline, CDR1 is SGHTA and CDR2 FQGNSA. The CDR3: CASSLGGGGANYGYTF. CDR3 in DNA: TGTGCCAGCAGCTTAGGGGGAGGGGGCGCTAACTATGGCTACACCTTC.

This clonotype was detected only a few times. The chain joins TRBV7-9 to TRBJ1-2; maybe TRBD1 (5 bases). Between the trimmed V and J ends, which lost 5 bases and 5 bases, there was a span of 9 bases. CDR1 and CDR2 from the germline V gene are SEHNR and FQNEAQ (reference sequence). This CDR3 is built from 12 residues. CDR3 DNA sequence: TGTGCCAGCAGCCAGACAGAGTATGGCTACACCTTC. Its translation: CASSQTEYGYTF.

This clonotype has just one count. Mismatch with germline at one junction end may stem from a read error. CDR3: CAISEGEETRYF. CDR3 nucleotide sequence: TGTGCCATCAGTGAAGGGGAAGAGACCCGGTACTTC. The V gene is TRBV10-3, the J gene TRBJ2-5; possible D gene TRBD1, 5 bases. CDR1 ENHRY and CDR2 SYGVKD come from the germline V gene. The length of the CDR3 is 12 residues.

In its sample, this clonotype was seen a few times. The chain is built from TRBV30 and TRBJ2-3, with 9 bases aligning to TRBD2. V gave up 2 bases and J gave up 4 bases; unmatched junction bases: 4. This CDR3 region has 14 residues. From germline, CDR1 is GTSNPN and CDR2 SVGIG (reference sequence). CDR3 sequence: CAWSLTSGSDTQYF. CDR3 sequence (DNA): TGTGCCTGGAGTCTAACTAGCGGGTCAGATACGCAGTATTTT.

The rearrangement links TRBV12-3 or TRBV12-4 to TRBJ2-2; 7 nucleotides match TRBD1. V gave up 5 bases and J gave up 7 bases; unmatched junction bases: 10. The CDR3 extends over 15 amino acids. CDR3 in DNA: TGTGCCAGCAGTCGGACAGGAAATCCCGGCGGGGAGCTGTTTTTT. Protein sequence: CASSRTGNPGGELFF.

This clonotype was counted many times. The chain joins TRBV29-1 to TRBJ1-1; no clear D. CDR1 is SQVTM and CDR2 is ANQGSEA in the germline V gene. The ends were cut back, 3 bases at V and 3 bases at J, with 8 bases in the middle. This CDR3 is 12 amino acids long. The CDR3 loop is CSVEAEYTEAFF. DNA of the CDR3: TGCAGCGTTGAGGCAGAGTACACTGAAGCTTTCTTT. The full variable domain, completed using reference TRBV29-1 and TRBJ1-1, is SAVISQKPSRDICQRGTSLTIQCQVDSQVTMMFWYRQQPGQSLTLIATANQGSEATYESGFVIDKFPISRPNLTFSTLTVSNMSPEDSSIYLCSVEAEYTEAFFGQGTRLTVV.

CDR3 protein: CSVHYRGRGTEAFF. The CDR3 DNA follows: TGCAGCGTTCACTACAGGGGGCGAGGCACTGAAGCTTTCTTT. The chain employs TRBV29-1 and TRBJ1-1, with 9 bases identical to TRBD1. V shed 5 bases and J 4 bases; nucleotides not matched to a gene: 8. CDR1 is SQVTM and CDR2 is ANQGSEA in the germline V gene. The CDR3 consists of 14 residues.

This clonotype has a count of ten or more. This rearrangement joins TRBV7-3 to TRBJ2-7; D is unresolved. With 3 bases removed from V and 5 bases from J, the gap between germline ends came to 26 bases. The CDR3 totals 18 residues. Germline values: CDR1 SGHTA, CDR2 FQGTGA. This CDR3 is CASSFNSSQLRESDEQYF. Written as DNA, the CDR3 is TGTGCCAGCAGCTTCAACTCAAGTCAGCTTCGAGAATCAGACGAGCAGTACTTC.

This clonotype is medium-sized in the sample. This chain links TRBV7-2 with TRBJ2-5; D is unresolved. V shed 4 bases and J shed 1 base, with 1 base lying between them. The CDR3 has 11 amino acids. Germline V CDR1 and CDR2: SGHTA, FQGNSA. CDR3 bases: TGTGCCAGCAGCTCCCAAGAGACCCAGTACTTC. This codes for CASSSQETQYF.

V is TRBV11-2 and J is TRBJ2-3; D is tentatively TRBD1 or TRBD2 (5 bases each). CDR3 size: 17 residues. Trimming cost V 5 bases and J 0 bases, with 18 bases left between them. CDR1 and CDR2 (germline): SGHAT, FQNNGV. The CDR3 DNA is TGTGCCAGCAGCGCCCTCCGGGACGCAATTAGCACAGATACGCAGTATTTT. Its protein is CASSALRDAISTDTQYF.

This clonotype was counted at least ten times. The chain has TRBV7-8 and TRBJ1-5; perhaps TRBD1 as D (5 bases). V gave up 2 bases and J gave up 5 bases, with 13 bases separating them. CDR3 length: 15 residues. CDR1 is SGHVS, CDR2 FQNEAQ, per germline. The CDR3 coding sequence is TGTGCCAGCAGCTTATCAGACAGTTTATATCAGCCCCAGCATTTT. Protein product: CASSLSDSLYQPQHF.

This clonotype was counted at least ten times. Here the CDR3 DNA reads TGTGCCAGCAGTTATATGAGCGGAGGGGATAATGAGCAGTTCTTC. Its translation: CASSYMSGGDNEQFF. The chain is built from TRBV6-1 and TRBJ2-1; maybe TRBD2 (6 bases). The V end lost 5 bases, the J end lost 7 bases, and 18 bases lay between the germline ends. This CDR3 has 15 amino acids. The germline V gene has CDR1 MNHNS and CDR2 SASEGT.

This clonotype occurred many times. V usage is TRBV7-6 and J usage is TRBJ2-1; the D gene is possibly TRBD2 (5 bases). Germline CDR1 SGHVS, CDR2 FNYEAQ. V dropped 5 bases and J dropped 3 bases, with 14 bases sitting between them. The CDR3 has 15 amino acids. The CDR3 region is CASSPGGLNYNEQFF. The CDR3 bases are TGTGCCAGCAGCCCAGGAGGACTCAACTACAATGAGCAGTTCTTC.

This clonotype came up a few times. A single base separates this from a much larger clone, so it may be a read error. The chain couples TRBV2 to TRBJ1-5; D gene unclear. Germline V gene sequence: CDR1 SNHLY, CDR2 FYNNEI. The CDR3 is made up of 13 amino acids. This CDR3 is CTSSESELQPQHF. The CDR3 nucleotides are TGTACCAGCAGTGAATCTGAGTTACAGCCCCAGCATTTT.

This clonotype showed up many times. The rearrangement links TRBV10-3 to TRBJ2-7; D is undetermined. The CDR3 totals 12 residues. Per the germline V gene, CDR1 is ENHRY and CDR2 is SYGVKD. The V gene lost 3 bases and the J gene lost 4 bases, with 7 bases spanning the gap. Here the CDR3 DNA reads TGTGCCATCAGTGAACCCGGGTACGAGCAGTACTTC. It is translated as CAISEPGYEQYF.

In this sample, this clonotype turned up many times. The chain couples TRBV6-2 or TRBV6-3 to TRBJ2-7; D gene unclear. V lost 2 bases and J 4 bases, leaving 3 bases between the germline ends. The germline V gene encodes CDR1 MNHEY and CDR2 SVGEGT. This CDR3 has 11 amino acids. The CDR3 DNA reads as TGTGCCAGCAGTTACACTTACGAGCAGTACTTC. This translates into CASSYTYEQYF.

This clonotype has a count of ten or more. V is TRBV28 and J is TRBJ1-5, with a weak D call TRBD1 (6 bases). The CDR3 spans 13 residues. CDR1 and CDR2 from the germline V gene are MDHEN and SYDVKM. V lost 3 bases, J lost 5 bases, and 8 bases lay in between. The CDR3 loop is CASSLQGHQPQHF. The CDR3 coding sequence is TGTGCCAGCAGTTTGCAGGGGCATCAGCCCCAGCATTTT.

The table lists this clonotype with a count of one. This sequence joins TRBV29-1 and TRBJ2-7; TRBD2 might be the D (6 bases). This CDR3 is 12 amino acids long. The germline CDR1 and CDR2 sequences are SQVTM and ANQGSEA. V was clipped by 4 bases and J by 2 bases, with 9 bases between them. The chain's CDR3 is CSVGGETYEQYF. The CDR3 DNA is TGCAGCGTTGGCGGGGAGACCTACGAGCAGTACTTC.

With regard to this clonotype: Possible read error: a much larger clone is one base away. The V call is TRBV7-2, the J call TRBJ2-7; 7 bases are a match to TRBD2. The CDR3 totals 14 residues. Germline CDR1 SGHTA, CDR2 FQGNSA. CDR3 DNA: TGTGCCAGCAGCTCCCAAGCGGGATCCTACGATCAGTACTTC. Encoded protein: CASSSQAGSYDQYF.

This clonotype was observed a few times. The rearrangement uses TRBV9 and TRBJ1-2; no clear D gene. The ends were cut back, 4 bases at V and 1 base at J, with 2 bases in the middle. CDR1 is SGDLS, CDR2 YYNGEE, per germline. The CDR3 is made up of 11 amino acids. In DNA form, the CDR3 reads TGTGCCAGCAGCAATAACTATGGCTACACCTTC. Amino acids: CASSNNYGYTF.

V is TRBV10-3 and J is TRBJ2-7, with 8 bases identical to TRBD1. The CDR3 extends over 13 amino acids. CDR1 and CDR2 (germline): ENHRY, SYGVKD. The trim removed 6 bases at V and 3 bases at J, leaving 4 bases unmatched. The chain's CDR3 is CAIRLGQDYEQYF. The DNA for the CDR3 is TGTGCCATCAGATTGGGACAGGACTACGAGCAGTACTTC.

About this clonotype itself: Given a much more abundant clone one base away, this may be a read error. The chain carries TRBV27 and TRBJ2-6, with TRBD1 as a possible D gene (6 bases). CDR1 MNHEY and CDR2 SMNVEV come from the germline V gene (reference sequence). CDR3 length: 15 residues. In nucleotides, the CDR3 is TGTGCCAGCAGTTCCGCAGGGGCCGGGGCCAACTTCCTGACTTTC. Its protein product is CASSSAGAGANFLTF. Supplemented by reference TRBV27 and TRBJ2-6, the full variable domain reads EAQVTQNPRYLITVTGKKLTVTCSQNMNHEYMSWYRQDPGLGLRQIYYSMNVEVTDKGDVPEGYKVSRKEKRNFPLILESPSPNQTSLYFCASSSAGAGANFLTFGAGSRLTVL.

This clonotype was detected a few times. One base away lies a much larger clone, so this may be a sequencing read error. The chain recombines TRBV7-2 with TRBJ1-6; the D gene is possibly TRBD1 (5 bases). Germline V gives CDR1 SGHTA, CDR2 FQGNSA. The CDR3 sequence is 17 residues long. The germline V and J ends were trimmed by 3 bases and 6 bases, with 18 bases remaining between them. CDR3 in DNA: TGTGCCAGCAGCTTGGGTGGGGCAGGCCCTTTTAATTCACCCCTCCACTTT. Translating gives CASSLGGAGPFNSPLHF.

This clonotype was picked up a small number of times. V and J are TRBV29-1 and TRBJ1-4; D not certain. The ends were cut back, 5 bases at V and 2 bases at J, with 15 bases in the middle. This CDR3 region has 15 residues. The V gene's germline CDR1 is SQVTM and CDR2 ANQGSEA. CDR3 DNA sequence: TGCAGCGTTCGAGAACGCGGGATGACTAATGAAAAACTGTTTTTT. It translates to CSVRERGMTNEKLFF.

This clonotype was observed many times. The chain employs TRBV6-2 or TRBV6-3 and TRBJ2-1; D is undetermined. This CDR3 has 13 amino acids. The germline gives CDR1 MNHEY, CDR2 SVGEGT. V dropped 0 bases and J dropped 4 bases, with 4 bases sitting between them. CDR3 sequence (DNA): TGTGCCAGCAGTTACTCAGCGTACAATGAGCAGTTCTTC. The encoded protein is CASSYSAYNEQFF.

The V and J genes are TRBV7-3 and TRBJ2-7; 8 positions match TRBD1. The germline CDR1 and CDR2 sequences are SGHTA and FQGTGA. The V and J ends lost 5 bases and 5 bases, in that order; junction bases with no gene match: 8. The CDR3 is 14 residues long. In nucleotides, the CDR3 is TGTGCCAGCAGCCCCTCCGGGACAGGCAACGAGCAGTACTTC. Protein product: CASSPSGTGNEQYF. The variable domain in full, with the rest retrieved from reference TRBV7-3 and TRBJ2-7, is GAGVSQTPSNKVTEKGKYVELRCDPISGHTALYWYRQSLGQGPEFLIYFQGTGAADDSGLPNDRFFAVRPEGSVSTLKIQRTERGDSAVYLCASSPSGTGNEQYFGPGTRLTVT.

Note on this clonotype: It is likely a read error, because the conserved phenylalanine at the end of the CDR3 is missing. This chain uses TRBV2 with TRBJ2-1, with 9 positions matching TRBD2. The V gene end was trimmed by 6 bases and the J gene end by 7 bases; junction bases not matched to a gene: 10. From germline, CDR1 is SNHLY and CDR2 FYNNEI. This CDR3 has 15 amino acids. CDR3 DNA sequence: TGTGCCAGCAGGCGGGCGGGAGGGCCAGGGAATGAGCAGTTCTTG. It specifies CASRRAGGPGNEQFL.

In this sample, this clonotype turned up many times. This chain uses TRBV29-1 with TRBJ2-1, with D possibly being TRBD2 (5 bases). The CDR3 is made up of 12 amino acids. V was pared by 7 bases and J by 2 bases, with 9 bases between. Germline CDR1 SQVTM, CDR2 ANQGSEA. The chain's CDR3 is CSGRAAYNEQFF. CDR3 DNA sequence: TGCAGCGGGCGGGCAGCCTACAATGAGCAGTTCTTC.

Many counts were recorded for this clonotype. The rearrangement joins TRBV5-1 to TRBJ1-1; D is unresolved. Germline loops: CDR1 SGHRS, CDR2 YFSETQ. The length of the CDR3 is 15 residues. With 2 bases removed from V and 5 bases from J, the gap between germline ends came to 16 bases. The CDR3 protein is CASSFGPSAGTEAFF. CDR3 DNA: TGCGCCAGCAGCTTTGGGCCCAGCGCGGGGACTGAAGCTTTCTTT.